This T cell receptor (beta chain) appears in the sequencing data of a study of cytomegalovirus exposure and HLA in healthy donors. Method: immunoSEQ multiplex PCR; TCRdb's copy keeps in-frame clones and lacks some. The sample records about 360,000 clones, 86% being singletons. CDR1 is MDHEN, CDR2 SYDVKM, per germline. This CDR3 contains 15 residues. Trimming cost V 6 bases and J 0 bases; bases outside gene matches: 4. Study results and limitations: Per published reports, the classifier diagnosed cytomegalovirus status with high specificity and sensitivity. It was confirmed in vitro that three of the CMV-associated chains were specific for CMV antigens. Rarity characterized most TCR sequences, yet some public TCRs appeared in many donors.

Regarding this clone: The antigen is undetermined.

The origin of this receptor is a woman aged 18-29 years in good health and CMV-seronegative. Sequenced: PBMCs. The chain uses TRBV28 and TRBJ2-1; 8 bases are shared with TRBD1. CDR3 DNA: TGTGCCAGCAGGGACAGGGCCAGCTCCTACAATGAGCAGTTCTTC. Translating it yields CASRDRASSYNEQFF.